This T cell receptor (beta chain) was observed in a study of blood T cell repertoires in COVID-19. Original analysis: Reference gene primer amplification gave nucleated cell count estimates. Repertoires were generated with immunoSEQ multiplex PCR, while TCRdb's copy carries only in-frame clones and drops some. D and trimming come from the DNA, and the V and J calls and clone size come from that table. The sample includes a few hundred thousand clones, approximately 83% of them seen just once. Individuals aged about 18 to 89 years were recruited from 24 US areas. Allocation to cohorts depended on clinical history reported by the participants. Donors of Cohort 3 who recovered were those that had two negative PCRs, clearance, or symptom resolution. Germline V gene sequence: CDR1 SGHVS, CDR2 FQNEAQ. The V gene end was trimmed by 5 bases and the J gene end by 6 bases; junction bases not matched to a gene: 11. This CDR3 is 15 amino acids long.

Sequenced input: PBMCs or T cells enriched from blood (not recorded which). The clonotype comes from a man aged 30 to 45 who had recovered from COVID-19. The V and J genes are TRBV7-8 and TRBJ1-2; 8 bases match TRBD1. This CDR3 reads CASSTYRGRWDGYTF. CDR3 coding DNA: TGTGCCAGCAGCACGTACAGGGGGAGATGGGATGGCTACACCTTC. Looking up the rest from reference TRBV7-8 and TRBJ1-2 gives the full variable domain: GAGVSQSPRYKVAKRGQDVALRCDPISGHVSLFWYQQALGQGPEFLTYFQNEAQLDKSGLPSDRFFAERPEGSVSTLKIQRTQQEDSAVYLCASSTYRGRWDGYTFGSGTRLTVV.